Detailed here is one T cell receptor beta chain. What it binds is not known. Healthy controls were blood donor buffy coats. The data originate from a study of STAT5B mutations in CD4+ large granular lymphocyte leukemia. Study results and caveats: Patient CD4-sorted repertoires stayed more clonal than healthy ones after leukemic-clone removal.

TCRdb's table, derived via immunoSEQ multiplex PCR, lists solely in-frame clones and lacks some. The sample records 35,000 or so clones, around 88% being singletons. This CDR3 contains 13 residues. V dropped 3 bases and J dropped 8 bases, with 14 bases sitting between them. CDR1 is MNHEY, CDR2 SMNVEV, per germline (reference sequence). The V call is TRBV27, the J call TRBJ2-7, with D perhaps matching TRBD2 (5 bases). This sequence originates from a human donor in good health. Sequenced input: CD4+ T cells from blood buffy coats. This chain's CDR3 is CASSLPFGVKQYF. The CDR3 bases are TGTGCCAGCAGTTTGCCCTTCGGGGTCAAGCAGTACTTC.